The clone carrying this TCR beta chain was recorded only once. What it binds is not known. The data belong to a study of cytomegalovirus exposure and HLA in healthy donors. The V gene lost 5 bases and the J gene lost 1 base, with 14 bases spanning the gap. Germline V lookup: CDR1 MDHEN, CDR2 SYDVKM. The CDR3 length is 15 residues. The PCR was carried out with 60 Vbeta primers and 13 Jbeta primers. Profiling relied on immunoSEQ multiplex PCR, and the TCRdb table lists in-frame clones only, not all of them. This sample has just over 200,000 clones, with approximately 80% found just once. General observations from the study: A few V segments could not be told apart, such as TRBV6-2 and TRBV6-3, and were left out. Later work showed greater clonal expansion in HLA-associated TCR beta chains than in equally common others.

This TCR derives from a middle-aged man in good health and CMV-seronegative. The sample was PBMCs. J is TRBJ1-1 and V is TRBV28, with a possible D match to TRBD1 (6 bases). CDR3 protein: CASSVHRVGNTEAFF. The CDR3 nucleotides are TGTGCCAGCAGTGTTCACAGGGTTGGGAACACTGAAGCTTTCTTT.